This passage covers 20 T cell receptor beta chains from one sample sequenced in a study of regulatory T cells in long-lasting Graves disease. Assembly of TCR beta libraries relied on iRepertoire HTBI primers together with Arm-PCR of CDR3 regions. MiXCR, run by TCRdb on the multiplex PCR reads, gives a single entry per CDR3 protein. The table lists under 700,000 distinct CDR3 sequences, about 15% of them singletons. Time point noted: newly diagnosed GD, antithyroid drugs for less than 3 months. The TCR library used RNA extracted from PBMCs. The same sample was also studied in work on T cells in Graves' hyperthyroidism and ophthalmopathy.

The material was peripheral blood mononuclear cells (PBMCs), obtained at new diagnosis, from a patient treated with antithyroid drugs. The source is a woman aged 35 to 60 with Graves disease.

This clonotype was counted once. This chain uses TRBV15 with TRBJ2-1; 8 bases align to TRBD2. The assigned J gene may be wrong: the sequence end matches TRBJ2-5 better. Germline values: CDR1 LNHNV, CDR2 YYDKDF (reference sequence). This CDR3 has 16 residues. The CDR3 protein is CATSRGVTGGMETQYF. The CDR3, as DNA: TGTGCCACCAGCAGAGGGGTAACGGGGGGGATGGAGACCCAGTACTTC.

A few counts support this clonotype. The gene calls are TRBV19 and TRBJ2-2; 9 bases are shared with TRBD2. Germline loops: CDR1 LNHDA, CDR2 SQIVND (reference sequence). CDR3 length equals 12 residues. V lost 11 bases, J lost 4 bases, and 2 bases stayed unmatched. In DNA, the CDR3 is TGTGCCGGGCGGGGGGGCACCGGGGAGCTGTTTTTT. As protein: CAGRGGTGELFF.

In this sample, this clonotype turned up many times. One end of the junction fails to match germline, which may point to a read error. This chain links TRBV18 with TRBJ1-1; D gene unclear. The germline gives CDR1 KGHSH, CDR2 LQKENI. The length of the CDR3 is 13 residues. CDR3 loop: CASSPPMNTEAFF. The CDR3 bases are TGCGCCAGCAGCCCCCCAATGAACACTGAAGCTTTCTTT.

The chain couples TRBV19 to TRBJ2-3; unclear D gene. Germline V gives CDR1 LNHDA, CDR2 SQIVND (reference sequence). The V end was cut by 6 bases, the J end by 4 bases, with 14 bases between. The CDR3 is made up of 14 amino acids. CDR3 residues: CASSRTGAPDTQYF. Here the CDR3 DNA reads TGTGCCAGTAGCAGGACCGGTGCCCCAGATACGCAGTATTTT.

The chain links TRBV20-1 to TRBJ1-1; D unclear. V lost 2 bases to trimming and J lost 9 bases, with 13 bases between them. The CDR3 has 12 amino acids. CDR1 is DFQATT, CDR2 SNEGSKA, per germline (reference sequence). In DNA, the CDR3 is TGCAGTGCTAGATGGGAACAGCTGAAAGCTTTCTTT. This encodes CSARWEQLKAFF.

This clonotype showed up just a few times. V gene TRBV6-5 combines with J gene TRBJ2-5; D may correspond to TRBD1 or TRBD2 (5 bases each). V lost 2 bases and J 5 bases, leaving 15 bases between the germline ends. Germline V lookup: CDR1 MNHEY, CDR2 SVGAGI. This CDR3 has 15 residues. CDR3 sequence reads: CASSYQQGEWETQYF. The CDR3 DNA is TGTGCCAGCAGTTACCAGCAGGGAGAATGGGAGACCCAGTACTTC.

This clonotype was seen many times. CDR3 sequence (DNA): TGTGCCAGCAGCCTGTCACTAGGAGCCAATGAGCAGTTCTTC. Translation gives CASSLSLGANEQFF. The J gene is TRBJ2-1, the V gene TRBV11-2, with a tentative D call TRBD2 (5 bases). CDR1 is SGHAT and CDR2 is FQNNGV in the germline V gene. The CDR3 is 14 amino acids. V lost 5 bases and J lost 6, with 14 bases in between.

This clonotype was seen many times. The CDR3 sequence is CASRGQGNNQPQHF. The CDR3 bases are TGTGCCAGCAGAGGGCAGGGCAACAATCAGCCCCAGCATTTT. The gene calls are TRBV2 and TRBJ1-5; weak D call: TRBD1 (5 bases). Germline values: CDR1 SNHLY, CDR2 FYNNEI. With 6 bases removed from V and 3 bases from J, the gap between germline ends came to 12 bases. The CDR3 covers 14 residues.

The genes are TRBV2 and TRBJ2-1; D might be TRBD1 or TRBD2, each matching 5 bases. Matching the DNA end better, TRBJ2-5 makes the J call doubtful. Germline V gene data show CDR1 as SNHLY and CDR2 as FYNNEI. This CDR3 region has 14 residues. CDR3: CASSSGVQGETQYF. In nucleotides, the CDR3 is TGTGCCAGCAGCTCCGGGGTGCAGGGAGAGACCCAGTACTTC.

J is TRBJ1-5 and V is TRBV4-1; D gene uncertain. Per germline, CDR1 MGHRA and CDR2 YSYEKL. CDR3 length: 14 residues. V lost 3 bases and J lost 2, with 8 bases in between. This chain's CDR3 is CASSQYVGNQPQHF. CDR3 nucleotide sequence: TGCGCCAGCAGCCAGTACGTGGGCAATCAGCCCCAGCATTTT.

This clonotype was counted a few times. This chain connects TRBV14 to TRBJ1-3, with D hard to call. The CDR3 runs to 16 residues. Germline CDR1 reads SGHDN; CDR2 reads FVKESK. V shed 0 bases and J shed 5 bases, with 14 bases lying between them. CDR3 coding DNA: TGTGCCAGCAGCCAAGATCAGGTCGGCAGGCGAAACACCATATATTTT. Translated, it gives CASSQDQVGRRNTIYF.

This clonotype was observed a handful of times. The chain uses TRBV6-9 and TRBJ1-5; TRBD1 aligns across 8 bases. Looked up from germline, CDR1 is MNHGY and CDR2 is SVAAGI. The CDR3 consists of 18 residues. Unmatched junction bases numbered 15, after V lost 4 bases and J lost 4 bases. In nucleotides, the CDR3 is TGTGCCAGCAGTTCACTTCCTTCCGGGACAGGACGTAATCAGCCCCAGCATTTT. This codes for CASSSLPSGTGRNQPQHF.

The table lists this clonotype with a few counts. The chain has TRBV15 and TRBJ2-3; TRBD1 might be the D (5 bases). Germline CDR1 is LNHNV and CDR2 is YYDKDF (reference sequence). CDR3 length equals 14 residues. V was cut by 0 bases and J by 5 bases, with 9 bases left in between. CDR3 nucleotides: TGTGCCACCAGCAGAGAAAGGGGTGGAGATACGCAGTATTTT. It translates to CATSRERGGDTQYF.

The rearrangement links TRBV5-1 to TRBJ2-4; D unresolved. The germline V and J ends were trimmed by 1 base and 8 bases, with 10 bases remaining between them. Germline-derived CDR1 and CDR2 are SGHRS and YFSETQ. The CDR3 contains 13 residues. In DNA form, the CDR3 reads TGCGCCAGCAGCTTGACGATCTCGGACATTCAGTACTTC. It codes for CASSLTISDIQYF.

The sample holds many counts of this clonotype. This chain uses TRBV6-5 with TRBJ2-3, with 7 bases fitting TRBD2. Unmatched junction bases numbered 7, after V lost 4 bases and J lost 3 bases. CDR1 is MNHEY, CDR2 SVGAGI, per germline. This CDR3 spans 15 amino acids. The CDR3 here is CASSSSGRGTDTQYF. For the CDR3, the DNA is TGTGCCAGCAGTTCCTCGGGGAGGGGTACAGATACGCAGTATTTT.

The chain employs TRBV7-3 and TRBJ2-1, with unresolved D. The V gene's germline CDR1 is SGHTA and CDR2 FQGTGA. The CDR3 covers 16 residues. With 5 bases removed from V and 9 bases from J, the gap between germline ends came to 23 bases. CDR3 loop: CASSPFETLYPSEQFF. The CDR3 DNA is TGTGCCAGCAGCCCCTTTGAGACACTATACCCCAGTGAGCAGTTCTTC.

The chain is built from TRBV7-2 and TRBJ1-2; TRBD1 is a possible D gene (5 bases). The length of the CDR3 is 14 residues. Germline V CDR1 and CDR2: SGHTA, FQGNSA. The V end was cut by 5 bases, the J end by 2 bases, with 12 bases between. The CDR3 loop is CASSTGPVNYGYTF. CDR3 in DNA: TGTGCCAGCAGCACGGGACCAGTGAACTATGGCTACACCTTC.

Many counts were recorded for this clonotype. The chain has TRBV14 and TRBJ2-3; D gene ambiguous. Trimming stripped 1 base from V and 0 bases from J, with 5 bases between. CDR3 size: 14 residues. Looked up from germline, CDR1 is SGHDN and CDR2 is FVKESK. The CDR3 sequence: CASSQVQSTDTQYF. CDR3 nucleotide sequence: TGTGCCAGCAGCCAAGTCCAGAGCACAGATACGCAGTATTTT.

This clonotype was found many times. The chain links TRBV3-1 to TRBJ1-2; D is unclear. There are 11 residues in the CDR3. Deletions cut 0 bases from V and 8 bases from J, with 4 bases between. Germline lookup yields CDR1 LGHDT and CDR2 YNNKEL (reference sequence). CDR3 coding DNA: TGTGCCAGCAGCCAAGAACGCGGCTACACCTTC. It yields the protein CASSQERGYTF.

This clonotype was recorded at least ten times. A much larger clone lies one base from this, so it may be a read error. The gene calls are TRBV5-1 and TRBJ2-3; perhaps TRBD1 as D (5 bases). This CDR3 spans 15 amino acids. From germline, CDR1 is SGHRS and CDR2 YFSETQ. CDR3 loop: CASGLGLGGTDTQYF. DNA of the CDR3: TGCGCCAGCGGCTTGGGCCTAGGGGGCACAGATACGCAGTATTTT.